This entry lists 2 T cell receptor beta chains sequenced from one sample in a study of blood T cells in healthy people across ages. For the second PCR, which ran for about 6 to 11 cycles, a sample-barcoded 5' primer and a J-beta primer mix were used. One entry per CDR3 protein, called by TCRdb with MiXCR from the 5' RACE reads. In the table there are hundreds of thousands of distinct CDR3 sequences, nearly 60% of which are singletons. Sequenced sample: blood. The receptors stem from a man younger than 45 in good health.

The chain combines TRBV7-9 with TRBJ2-4; 8 bases are a match to TRBD1. CDR3 length equals 16 residues. The V segment lost 5 bases and the J segment 5 bases; nucleotides outside the gene matches: 11. CDR1 is SEHNR and CDR2 is FQNEAQ in the germline V gene (reference sequence). DNA of the CDR3: TGTGCCAGCAGCCCACCAGGGGGCGAATGGGAAAACATTCAGTACTTC. It encodes CASSPPGGEWENIQYF.

For this clonotype: One end of the junction varies from germline; a read error may be responsible. The J gene is TRBJ1-2, the V gene TRBV29-1; 9 bases agree with TRBD1. The CDR3 is made up of 13 amino acids. The germline gives CDR1 SQVTM, CDR2 ANQGSEA. CDR3 residues: CSVAQQGAYGHTF. Here the CDR3 DNA reads TGCAGCGTTGCCCAACAGGGGGCCTATGGCCACACCTTC.